This T cell receptor beta chain was sequenced during a study of T cell repertoires in cytomegalovirus infection. This clonotype was found a few times. Looked up from germline, CDR1 is SGHVS and CDR2 is FQNEAQ. The CDR3 loop spans 13 amino acids. V lost 1 base to trimming and J lost 8 bases, with 9 bases between them. TCRdb independently ran MiXCR on the reads; one entry per CDR3 protein. The repertoire includes approximately 150,000 distinct CDR3 sequences, over 15% of them detected once, and over 15% sits in the top ten. Sequenced material: CD8+ T cells from PBMCs. This chain connects TRBV7-8 to TRBJ2-1; D may be TRBD2 (6 bases). The sequence was obtained from a human donor in good health (CMV status not recorded). Some clones in this sample may be carry-over from other donors' samples. For the CDR3, the DNA is TGTGCCAGCAGCTTAGGCAGGGAGGATGAGCAGTTCTTC. Amino acids: CASSLGREDEQFF.